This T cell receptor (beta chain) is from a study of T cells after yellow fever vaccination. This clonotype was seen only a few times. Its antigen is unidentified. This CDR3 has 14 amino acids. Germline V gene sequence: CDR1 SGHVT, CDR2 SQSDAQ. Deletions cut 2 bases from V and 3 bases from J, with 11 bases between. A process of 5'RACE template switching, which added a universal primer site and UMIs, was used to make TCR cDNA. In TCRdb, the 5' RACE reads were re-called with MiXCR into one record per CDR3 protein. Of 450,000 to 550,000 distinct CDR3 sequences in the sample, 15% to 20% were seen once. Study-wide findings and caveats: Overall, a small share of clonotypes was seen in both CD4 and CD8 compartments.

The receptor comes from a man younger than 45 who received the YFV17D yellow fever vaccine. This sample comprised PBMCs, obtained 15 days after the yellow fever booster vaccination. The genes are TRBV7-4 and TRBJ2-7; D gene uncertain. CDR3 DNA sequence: TGTGCCAGCAGCTTACCCGGGTCTTTCTACGAGCAGTACTTC. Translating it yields CASSLPGSFYEQYF.